Described below is a single TCR beta chain sequence and its context. This clone was counted at least ten times. No cognate antigen has been identified for it. Nothing much larger sits one base from this clone, and base qualities are not available. This sample is drawn from a study of metastatic and nonmetastatic thyroid tumors (dated by TCRdb to about 2020). A note on the overall study: For patients with malignant and with benign thyroid disease, the researchers compared repertoires between peripheral blood samples and tumor or nodule tissue samples. Overall results and qualifications from the work: In both blood and tumor samples, malignant tumors were reported to have significantly higher TCR beta diversity than benign nodules.

No treatment had been received by any patient before thyroid surgery. The study retrospectively analysed patient clinical samples collected from about 2012 to 2018 using T-cell receptor beta sequencing. Library creation used PCR. Sequencing relied on an Illumina HiSeq 4000. High-throughput sequencing was used to profile the CDR3 region of the TCR beta-chain in every patient. The paper's processing steps were these. The researchers built a classifier to tell apart papillary thyroid cancer patients with distant metastasis, based on CDR3 differences among clinicopathological groups. The Shannon index was used to assess repertoire diversity, and the Morisita-Horn index was used to assess tumor-blood repertoire similarity. TCRdb handled the public reads itself, with Q25 trimming in fastp and clone calling in MiXCR, and kept productive beta chains. These V and J calls are TCRdb output, not the study's own analysis. Here the sample has some 86,000 clones; about 12% occur a single time. Clones ranked in the top ten supply over 7% of the sample.

The V end loses 1 base and the J end loses 7 bases, and a stretch of 20 bases separates them. The CDR3 runs 17 residues from the cysteine to the phenylalanine. Just CDR3 DNA is preserved here, 51 bases in frame from base 1. The sample comprised tumor tissue. Recombination linked TRBV12-3 or TRBV12-4 to TRBJ1-5; perhaps TRBD1 is the D gene, with 6 bases matching. This clonotype was sampled from a female donor with papillary thyroid cancer or a benign thyroid nodule (not recorded which). Some clones in this sample may be carry-over from other donors' samples. CDR3 loop: CASSLEPSGGGWQPQHF. In nucleotides, the sequence is TGTGCCAGCAGTTTAGAACCCTCGGGGGGCGGATGGCAGCCCCAGCATTTT.